This note documents a single TCR beta chain sequence. Its specificity is not known. Sequenced by immunoSEQ multiplex PCR; TCRdb stores in-frame clones only, minus some. The table shows 55,000 to 75,000 clones, with around 80% occurring only once. This sample was taken from a study of OX40 agonist ivuxolimab in advanced cancers. Findings and limits, study-wide: Compared with CD4+, CD8+ T cells on average had more expanded clones.

The germline V gene has CDR1 SGHVS and CDR2 FQNEAQ. V gave up 1 base and J gave up 7 bases; unmatched junction bases: 6. This CDR3 is 17 amino acids long. The chain has TRBV7-8 and TRBJ2-1, with 14 nucleotides matching TRBD2. This clonotype was obtained from an adult with an advanced solid tumor such as melanoma, head and neck, liver or kidney cancer. This sample comprised CD4+ or CD8+ T cells sorted from blood, obtained in a trial of the OX40 agonist ivuxolimab. In nucleotides, the CDR3 is TGTGCCAGCAGCTTAGACCCACGACTAGCGGGGGGGAATGAGCAGTTCTTC. It specifies CASSLDPRLAGGNEQFF.